These 13 T cell receptor beta chains share one sample of origin, sequenced in a study of blood T cell repertoires in COVID-19 (dated by TCRdb to the early 2020s). The library was made by the immunoSEQ multiplex PCR assay. The clones in this table, taken by TCRdb from immuneACCESS, are in-frame only. Not every clone is retained; where verified, under half of the shortfall comes from an unresolved V gene, and the cause of the rest is unknown. This sample comprises about 140,000 clones, approximately 87% of them detected only once. The ten largest clones represent around 10% of the sample. Specimen: PBMCs or T cells enriched from blood (not recorded which). The receptors originated from a man aged 60 to 75 who had recovered from COVID-19.

The V gene is TRBV10-3, the J gene TRBJ1-1; 10 nucleotides agree with TRBD1. There are 12 residues in the CDR3. Germline trimming cut 4 bases from V and 10 bases from J; bases unmatched to any gene: 3. Per the germline V gene, CDR1 is ENHRY and CDR2 is SYGVKD. The CDR3 DNA follows: TGTGCCATCAGTGGACAGGGGGCGCGAGCTTTCTTT. This encodes CAISGQGARAFF.

This sequence joins TRBV7-8 and TRBJ1-6; D is possibly TRBD1 (6 bases). Germline V gene lookup returns CDR1 SGHVS and CDR2 FQNEAQ. This CDR3 is built from 13 residues. Trimming removed 6 bases at V and 10 bases at J, with 13 bases between. The CDR3 DNA sequence: TGTGCCAGCAGTCTAAACAGGGAATCACCCCTCCACTTT. Its protein product is CASSLNRESPLHF.

This chain connects TRBV19 to TRBJ1-4, with no clear D. CDR1 and CDR2 (germline): LNHDA, SQIVND (reference sequence). V lost 6 bases to trimming and J lost 5 bases, with 10 bases between them. This CDR3 is built from 13 residues. This chain's CDR3 is CASRGFSNEKLFF. In DNA, the CDR3 is TGTGCCAGTAGGGGCTTCTCAAATGAAAAACTGTTTTTT.

The V gene is TRBV19, the J gene TRBJ2-1; 10 nucleotides line up with TRBD1. The CDR3 spans 14 residues. V lost 9 bases and J lost 8; bases outside the gene matches: 10. Germline CDR1 is LNHDA and CDR2 is SQIVND (reference sequence). The DNA of the CDR3 is TGTGCCAGGGGGGACAGGGGTCTCTGGGATGAGCAGTTCTTC. It translates to CARGDRGLWDEQFF.

The chain has TRBV2 and TRBJ1-6; 7 bases match TRBD1. This CDR3 spans 18 amino acids. Trimming at V came to 6 bases and at J to 1 base, leaving 12 bases not matched to a gene. CDR1 and CDR2 (germline): SNHLY, FYNNEI. This chain's CDR3 is CASSGTGEKASYNSPLHF. Here the CDR3 DNA reads TGTGCCAGCAGCGGCACAGGGGAAAAGGCGTCCTATAATTCACCCCTCCACTTT.

This sequence joins TRBV10-3 and TRBJ1-1; 7 nucleotides line up with TRBD1. The germline V gene has CDR1 ENHRY and CDR2 SYGVKD. This CDR3 spans 13 amino acids. Unmatched junction bases numbered 3, after V lost 7 bases and J lost 1 base. As DNA, the CDR3 is TGTGCCATCATGGGGACAGAGAACACTGAAGCTTTCTTT. Protein product: CAIMGTENTEAFF.

The chain recombines TRBV7-9 with TRBJ2-7, with D perhaps TRBD1 (6 bases). Germline lookup yields CDR1 SEHNR and CDR2 FQNEAQ (reference sequence). The CDR3 covers 16 residues. Trimming left V 0 bases short and J 2 bases short, with 14 bases between. Here the CDR3 reads CASSLARLGGTYEQYF. In DNA, the CDR3 is TGTGCCAGCAGCTTAGCGCGCCTAGGGGGAACCTACGAGCAGTACTTC.

CDR3 coding DNA: TGTGCCAGCAGCTTAGGGCAGTTAAACACTGAAGCTTTCTTT. As protein: CASSLGQLNTEAFF. V gene TRBV7-6 combines with J gene TRBJ1-1; D is unclear. V lost 1 base and J lost 2, with 8 bases in between. Germline lookup yields CDR1 SGHVS and CDR2 FNYEAQ. The CDR3 is 14 amino acids.

This chain links TRBV9 with TRBJ1-5, with 8 bases fitting TRBD1. Germline V gene lookup returns CDR1 SGDLS and CDR2 YYNGEE. The CDR3 length is 14 residues. With 7 bases clipped from V and 10 bases from J, the junction kept 13 bases outside the gene matches. The CDR3 loop reads CASGTGSVNEPQHF. DNA of the CDR3: TGTGCCAGCGGGACAGGCAGTGTAAATGAACCCCAGCATTTT.

The chain recombines TRBV19 with TRBJ1-3; the match to TRBD1 covers 7 bases. With V trimmed by 5 bases and J by 2 bases, 9 bases remained unmatched. The germline V gene has CDR1 LNHDA and CDR2 SQIVND (reference sequence). The length of the CDR3 is 16 residues. CDR3 DNA sequence: TGTGCCAGTAGTCCGATGAAGACAGGGACTGGAAACACCATATATTTT. Its translation: CASSPMKTGTGNTIYF.

The J gene is TRBJ2-2, the V gene TRBV29-1; tentative D call: TRBD2 (5 bases). CDR3 size: 14 residues. Germline CDR1 SQVTM, CDR2 ANQGSEA. With 7 bases removed from V and 0 bases from J, the gap between germline ends came to 12 bases. The chain's CDR3 is CSGRGSANTGELFF. CDR3 DNA: TGCAGCGGGAGAGGGTCGGCGAACACCGGGGAGCTGTTTTTT.

The chain links TRBV19 to TRBJ1-4, with 10 nucleotides matching TRBD1. Germline CDR1 and CDR2: LNHDA and SQIVND (reference sequence). This CDR3 has 15 amino acids. J lost 5 bases, V lost 6 bases, and 6 bases had no gene match. The CDR3 sequence: CASRTWTGGNEKLFF. The CDR3 DNA reads TGTGCCAGTAGAACCTGGACAGGGGGGAATGAAAAACTGTTTTTT.

This chain connects TRBV19 to TRBJ2-4; the D gene is possibly TRBD1 (6 bases). Germline loops: CDR1 LNHDA, CDR2 SQIVND (reference sequence). The CDR3 is made up of 13 amino acids. V was pared by 7 bases and J by 8 bases, with 15 bases between. This CDR3 is CASIARGKDIQYF. DNA of the CDR3: TGTGCCAGTATCGCGAGGGGGAAAGACATTCAGTACTTC.